The 30 T cell receptor beta chains listed next were all sequenced from one sample in a study of Graves' ophthalmopathy and Graves' hyperthyroidism. From RNA, the CDR3 regions of TCR beta chains were amplified and sequenced. HTBI-primed first-round RT-PCR preceded second-round multiplex PCR. A single record per CDR3 protein comes from TCRdb applying MiXCR to the multiplex PCR reads. The data show over 500,000 distinct CDR3 sequences, about a fifth seen once. The sequenced sample was peripheral blood. These receptor sequences come from a woman aged 18-29 years with stable Graves' hyperthyroidism. Some clones in this sample may be carry-over from other donors' samples.

Many counts were recorded for this clonotype. This may come from a read error, since a much larger clone is one base off. The genes are TRBV28 and TRBJ2-6, with TRBD1 as a possible D gene (5 bases). CDR1 and CDR2 from the germline V gene are MDHEN and SYDVKM. Trimming removed 9 bases at V and 0 bases at J, with 12 bases between. This CDR3 has 15 residues. The CDR3 loop is CASQRGHSGANVLTF. The DNA for the CDR3 is TGTGCCAGTCAAAGGGGTCACTCTGGGGCCAACGTCCTGACTTTC.

The V and J genes are TRBV6-1 and TRBJ2-2; D is possibly TRBD2 (5 bases). Germline V gene lookup returns CDR1 MNHNS and CDR2 SASEGT. Trimming stripped 4 bases from V and 7 bases from J, with 19 bases between. CDR3 length: 16 residues. The DNA for the CDR3 is TGTGCCAGCAGTGCTACCCTGTGGGGTCGGGGCGGGGAGCTGTTTTTT. Protein sequence: CASSATLWGRGGELFF.

This clonotype was picked up a small number of times. The V and J genes are TRBV6-5 and TRBJ2-7, with no clear D. This CDR3 is 13 amino acids long. The ends were cut back, 2 bases at V and 7 bases at J, with 12 bases in the middle. The V gene's germline CDR1 is MNHEY and CDR2 SVGAGI. This chain's CDR3 is CASSYRVGGEQYF. CDR3 DNA sequence: TGTGCCAGCAGTTACCGGGTGGGCGGTGAGCAGTACTTC.

This clonotype has ten or more counts. The chain is built from TRBV6-2 or TRBV6-3 and TRBJ1-5, with a weak D call TRBD1 (5 bases). Trimming took off 10 bases at V and 0 bases at J, with 25 bases between the two ends. The CDR3 loop spans 18 amino acids. The germline V gene has CDR1 MNHEY and CDR2 SVGEGT. The CDR3: CATSNRRTSSDSNQPQHF. In DNA, the CDR3 is TGTGCCACCTCCAACCGTCGGACATCAAGTGATAGCAATCAGCCCCAGCATTTT.

This clonotype came up a few times. At one end the junction does not follow the germline gene, possibly because of a read error. The gene calls are TRBV6-1 and TRBJ1-1, with D unclear. Per the germline V gene, CDR1 is MNHNS and CDR2 is SASEGT. The CDR3 sequence is 16 residues long. The CDR3 reads CASSEDWYISKPDAFF. The CDR3 region has the DNA TGTGCCAGCAGTGAAGATTGGTACATCTCGAAACCTGATGCTTTCTTT.

The chain combines TRBV30 with TRBJ1-2; D remains unclear. Trimming stripped 2 bases from V and 3 bases from J, with 10 bases between. The CDR3 is made up of 13 amino acids. The V gene's germline CDR1 is GTSNPN and CDR2 SVGIG (reference sequence). The chain's CDR3 is CAWSPASYYGYTF. The CDR3 region has the DNA TGTGCCTGGAGTCCGGCCAGCTACTATGGCTACACCTTC.

This clonotype was seen repeatedly, ten times or more. CDR3 residues: CASSLASGSYYEQYF. In DNA form, the CDR3 reads TGTGCCAGCAGCTTAGCTAGCGGGAGTTACTACGAGCAGTACTTC. The chain uses TRBV7-9 and TRBJ2-7; 9 bases align to TRBD2. The CDR3 runs to 15 residues. Germline CDR1 SEHNR, CDR2 FQNEAQ (reference sequence). The V and J ends lost 0 bases and 3 bases, in that order; junction bases with no gene match: 3.

The chain combines TRBV12-3 or TRBV12-4 with TRBJ2-5, with 11 positions matching TRBD1. There are 16 residues in the CDR3. Trimming removed 1 base from V and 3 bases from J; junction bases left unmatched: 4. This CDR3 is CASSLVGTGGEETQYF. In DNA, the CDR3 is TGTGCCAGCAGTTTAGTGGGGACAGGGGGGGAAGAGACCCAGTACTTC.

A single count supports this clonotype. J is TRBJ1-6 and V is TRBV2; a possible D gene is TRBD1 (5 bases). The germline gives CDR1 SNHLY, CDR2 FYNNEI. The CDR3 contains 16 residues. Between the trimmed V and J ends, which lost 1 base and 6 bases, there was a span of 13 bases. In nucleotides, the CDR3 is TGTGCCAGCAGTGAAGAGGGGTCAGACCTTAATTCACCCCTCCACTTT. Translated: CASSEEGSDLNSPLHF.

This clonotype has a count of ten or more. CDR3 in amino acids: CSARETGTNTGELFF. The CDR3 DNA reads TGCAGTGCAAGGGAGACAGGGACGAACACCGGGGAGCTGTTTTTT. The V gene is TRBV20-1, the J gene TRBJ2-2, with 7 bases that match TRBD1. Germline V gene lookup returns CDR1 DFQATT and CDR2 SNEGSKA (reference sequence). This CDR3 is built from 15 residues. V trimming: 6 bases; J trimming: 0 bases; junction bases outside the gene matches: 7.

Many counts were recorded for this clonotype. V usage is TRBV30 and J usage is TRBJ1-2; a possible D gene is TRBD1 (6 bases). Germline CDR1 reads GTSNPN; CDR2 reads SVGIG (reference sequence). Trimming left V 3 bases short and J 6 bases short, with 20 bases between. The CDR3 loop spans 15 amino acids. DNA for the CDR3: TGTGCCTGGAGAGTTGGACAGCGGGAAGTCGATGGCTACACCTTC. Protein sequence: CAWRVGQREVDGYTF.

This clonotype was found many times. This chain links TRBV7-2 with TRBJ2-5; D tentatively fits TRBD1 or TRBD2 (5 bases each). The CDR3 is 13 residues long. Trimming took 5 bases from V and 4 from J, leaving 11 bases between them. The germline CDR1 and CDR2 sequences are SGHTA and FQGNSA. The CDR3 loop reads CASSQWDRETQYF. In DNA form, the CDR3 reads TGTGCCAGCAGCCAATGGGACCGAGAGACCCAGTACTTC.

In this sample, this clonotype turned up a few times. For the CDR3, the DNA is TGTGCCAGCAGCTTAACAGCTATTAACACTGAAGCTTTCTTT. As protein: CASSLTAINTEAFF. V usage is TRBV7-9 and J usage is TRBJ1-1; D gene ambiguous. Germline V lookup: CDR1 SEHNR, CDR2 FQNEAQ (reference sequence). The CDR3 has 14 amino acids. V was cut by 2 bases and J by 2 bases, with 9 bases left in between.

This clonotype was counted between two and nine times. At one end, the junction sequence differs from germline, possibly due to a read error. V usage is TRBV12-3 or TRBV12-4 and J usage is TRBJ2-7; D is uncertain. The CDR3 has 11 amino acids. Written as DNA, the CDR3 is TGTGCCAGCGGAGTTGGCTACAAGCAGTACTTC. Encoded protein: CASGVGYKQYF.

This clonotype appeared many times. The V and J genes are TRBV5-6 and TRBJ1-5; D possibly corresponds to TRBD1 (6 bases). Germline loops: CDR1 SGHDT, CDR2 YYEEEE. The V gene lost 4 bases and the J gene lost 1 base, with 12 bases spanning the gap. The CDR3 runs to 15 residues. The CDR3 loop reads CASSRRTASNQPQHF. The CDR3 DNA reads as TGTGCCAGCAGCCGCCGGACAGCCAGCAATCAGCCCCAGCATTTT.

The J gene is TRBJ1-1, the V gene TRBV6-2 or TRBV6-3; 7 bases map to TRBD1. The CDR3 is 14 residues long. Losses at the gene ends were 2 bases for V and 6 bases for J; bases not matched to a gene: 6. The germline V gene encodes CDR1 MNHEY and CDR2 SVGEGT. In DNA, the CDR3 is TGTGCCAGCAGTTACGGGACAGTGAGCGCTGAAGCTTTCTTT. Its protein product is CASSYGTVSAEAFF.

This chain uses TRBV6-2 or TRBV6-3 with TRBJ1-5; TRBD1 matches at 11 bases. The CDR3 runs to 16 residues. Germline assignment: CDR1 MNHEY and CDR2 SVGEGT. V shed 2 bases, J shed 5 bases, and the junction held 5 bases outside the gene matches. CDR3 bases: TGTGCCAGCAGTTACCGGACAGGGGGCCCCCATCAGCCCCAGCATTTT. Amino acids: CASSYRTGGPHQPQHF.

This clonotype was seen only once. A much larger clone sits a single nucleotide away, making a read error possible. DNA of the CDR3: TGTGCCAGCGGTTACTCCCGCAGCACAGATACGCAGTATTTT. As protein: CASGYSRSTDTQYF. The J gene is TRBJ2-3, the V gene TRBV6-5; D is ambiguous. CDR3 length: 14 amino acids. The germline V gene encodes CDR1 MNHEY and CDR2 SVGAGI.

In DNA, the CDR3 is TGCGCCAGCAGCTTGAGTCTAGCCGTAGGCGAGCAGTACTTC. It translates to CASSLSLAVGEQYF. The chain recombines TRBV5-1 with TRBJ2-7; weak D call: TRBD2 (5 bases). The CDR3 spans 14 residues. In germline, CDR1 is SGHRS, CDR2 YFSETQ. The V end was cut by 1 base, the J end by 6 bases, with 14 bases between.

This clonotype appeared many times. The chain couples TRBV6-2 or TRBV6-3 to TRBJ1-5; possibly TRBD1 for D (5 bases). V was shortened by 6 bases and J by 15 bases, with 18 bases between the two germline ends. CDR3 length: 12 residues. Germline CDR1 reads MNHEY; CDR2 reads SVGEGT. CDR3 nucleotides: TGTGCCAGCAGCTCCAACGGGGGGAATAGGCATTTT. It is translated as CASSSNGGNRHF.

This clonotype turned up a few times. The J gene is TRBJ1-1, the V gene TRBV3-1, with 8 positions matching TRBD1. The CDR3 extends over 15 amino acids. CDR1 is LGHDT, CDR2 YNNKEL, per germline (reference sequence). Unmatched junction bases numbered 9, after V lost 4 bases and J lost 5 bases. CDR3 in DNA: TGTGCCAGCAGCCGATCAGGGGGCCGGGGAACTGAAGCTTTCTTT. Translating gives CASSRSGGRGTEAFF.

This clonotype was recorded many times. This chain connects TRBV6-1 to TRBJ2-5, with D perhaps matching TRBD2 (7 bases). Germline V lookup: CDR1 MNHNS, CDR2 SASEGT. The CDR3 runs 14 residues. Trimming pared 7 bases from V and 4 bases from J, leaving 16 bases between. The CDR3 loop reads CASMKGGGRETQYF. The CDR3 DNA reads TGTGCCAGCATGAAAGGGGGGGGGCGAGAGACCCAGTACTTC.

The table lists this clonotype with many counts. The rearrangement joins TRBV12-3 or TRBV12-4 to TRBJ2-5; 7 nucleotides agree with TRBD1. The V segment lost 3 bases and the J segment 4 bases; nucleotides outside the gene matches: 11. The length of the CDR3 is 16 residues. CDR3 loop: CASSFRQGRSGETQYF. CDR3 nucleotides: TGTGCCAGCAGTTTTCGACAGGGACGATCAGGAGAGACCCAGTACTTC.

This clonotype was observed at least ten times. The V call is TRBV6-1, the J call TRBJ1-1; a possible D gene is TRBD1 (6 bases). This CDR3 spans 14 amino acids. The germline V gene has CDR1 MNHNS and CDR2 SASEGT. Trimming pared 5 bases from V and 3 bases from J, leaving 13 bases between. The CDR3, as DNA: TGTGCCAGCAGTCGCACAGGGCCTGACACTGAAGCTTTCTTT. Its translation: CASSRTGPDTEAFF.

The V and J genes are TRBV6-1 and TRBJ1-5, with a weak D call TRBD1 (6 bases). With 5 bases removed from V and 6 bases from J, the gap between germline ends came to 11 bases. This CDR3 comprises 13 residues. Germline values: CDR1 MNHNS, CDR2 SASEGT. The CDR3 sequence is CASSTGLRQPQHF. Written as DNA, the CDR3 is TGTGCCAGCAGTACAGGGCTTCGTCAGCCCCAGCATTTT.

The rearrangement links TRBV6-5 to TRBJ2-7, with D perhaps matching TRBD1 (5 bases). Per germline, CDR1 MNHEY and CDR2 SVGAGI. V was cut by 2 bases and J by 7 bases, with 15 bases left in between. This CDR3 is 14 amino acids long. The CDR3 here is CASSYEQVGDEQYF. The CDR3 DNA sequence: TGTGCCAGCAGTTACGAACAGGTAGGAGATGAGCAGTACTTC.

The chain links TRBV24-1 to TRBJ1-2; 8 positions match TRBD1. Germline CDR1 is KGHDR and CDR2 is SFDVKD. The CDR3 is made up of 14 amino acids. Germline trimming cut 3 bases from V and 4 bases from J; bases unmatched to any gene: 3. CDR3 amino acids: CATSDTQGAYGYTF. Written as DNA, the CDR3 is TGTGCCACCAGTGATACTCAGGGGGCCTATGGCTACACCTTC.

This clonotype has ten or more counts. The chain has TRBV20-1 and TRBJ2-2; weak D call: TRBD2 (5 bases). V was clipped by 3 bases and J by 0 bases, with 8 bases between them. CDR1 and CDR2 from the germline V gene are DFQATT and SNEGSKA (reference sequence). CDR3 length equals 14 residues. Here the CDR3 DNA reads TGCAGTGCTAGGACCGGGGCGAACACCGGGGAGCTGTTTTTT. It specifies CSARTGANTGELFF.

The CDR3 loop reads CASSHGPVYEQYF. The CDR3 bases are TGTGCCAGCAGCCATGGACCCGTTTACGAGCAGTACTTC. The chain joins TRBV11-3 to TRBJ2-7; D call uncertain. The CDR3 is made up of 13 amino acids. Germline CDR1 reads SGHNT; CDR2 reads YENEEA. V lost 5 bases to trimming and J lost 4 bases, with 12 bases between them.

The chain links TRBV6-5 to TRBJ1-5; the D is unclear. Trimming stripped 2 bases from V and 5 bases from J, with 7 bases between. This CDR3 spans 13 amino acids. Looked up from germline, CDR1 is MNHEY and CDR2 is SVGAGI. In DNA form, the CDR3 reads TGTGCCAGCAGTTACACCTACTATCAGCCCCAGCATTTT. Translated, it gives CASSYTYYQPQHF.